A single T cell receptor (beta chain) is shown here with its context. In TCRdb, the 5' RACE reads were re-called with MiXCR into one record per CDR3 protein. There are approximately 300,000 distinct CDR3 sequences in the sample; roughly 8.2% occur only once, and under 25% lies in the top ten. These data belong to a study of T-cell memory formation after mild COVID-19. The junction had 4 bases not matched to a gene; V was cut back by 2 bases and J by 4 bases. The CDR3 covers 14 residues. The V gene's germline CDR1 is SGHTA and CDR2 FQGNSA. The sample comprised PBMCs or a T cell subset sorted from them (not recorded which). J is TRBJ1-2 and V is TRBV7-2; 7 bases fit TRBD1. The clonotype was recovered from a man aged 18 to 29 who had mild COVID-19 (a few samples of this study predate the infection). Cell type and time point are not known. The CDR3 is CASSLTRDSYGYTF. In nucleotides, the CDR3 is TGTGCCAGCAGCTTAACCCGGGACAGCTATGGCTACACCTTC.